Sequencing of this TCR beta chain was carried out in a study of T cell responses to AZD1222 COVID-19 vaccine. Across the study: Second-dose timings of about 4 or about 12 weeks were pooled.

Overall study findings and caveats: Spike was spanned by vaccine-associated CD4 TCRs, with dominance at 160-218 and 743-854. Sampled repertoires all dated from after the peak T cell response.

About this clone itself: As yet, its antigen is unknown.

Only in-frame clones appear in the TCRdb table, and some are missing; sequencing was by immunoSEQ multiplex PCR. The sample records 100,000 to 150,000 clones, roughly 92% being singletons. CDR1 and CDR2 (germline): SGDLS, YYNGEE. V lost 2 bases to trimming and J lost 2 bases, with 8 bases between them. The CDR3 has 15 amino acids. The chain couples TRBV9 to TRBJ1-6, with D perhaps TRBD1 (6 bases). The input for sequencing was peripheral blood, taken on day 0 of AZD1222 vaccination. This receptor was obtained from an adult in good health. The CDR3 spells CASSVGGAYNSPLHF. CDR3 coding DNA: TGTGCCAGCAGCGTCGGGGGCGCCTATAATTCACCCCTCCACTTT.